Following are 9 T cell receptor beta chains from one sample sequenced in a study of tumor-infiltrating lymphocytes in primary liver carcinoma. Synthesis of TCR beta cDNA was carried out from 450 to 500 ng total RNA with a constant-region primer. Employing slightly modified ARM-PCR, three nested multiplex PCR rounds were run, and these gave rise to the TCR beta libraries. TRBV1-TRBV30 forward and Cbeta reverse primers drove the first two roughly 9-cycle rounds. TCRdb independently ran MiXCR on the multiplex PCR reads; one entry per CDR3 protein. In the table there are 25,000 to 35,000 distinct CDR3 sequences, around 80% of which are singletons. Unsorted bulk tissue, about 19-30 mg of it, served as the source for co-extraction of RNA and DNA. Sequencing was performed on liver tumor tissue from sampling region 5. Subset described: tumor region T5, tumor centre. The receptors were gathered from a middle-aged man with primary liver carcinoma and hepatitis B virus infection.

This chain uses TRBV4-2 with TRBJ1-1; tentatively, D is TRBD1 (6 bases). Deletions cut 7 bases from V and 0 bases from J, with 15 bases between. This CDR3 region has 15 residues. Per the germline V gene, CDR1 is LGHNA and CDR2 is YNFKEQ. The CDR3 nucleotides are TGTGCCAGCAACCACGGCGGGGACATGAACACTGAAGCTTTCTTT. Translating gives CASNHGGDMNTEAFF.

CDR3: CASSHHLQRADSSFHF. For the CDR3, the DNA is TGCGCCAGCAGCCACCACCTACAGAGGGCGGATTCATCCTTCCACTTT. The rearrangement links TRBV4-1 to TRBJ1-6, with D unresolved. Germline assignment: CDR1 MGHRA and CDR2 YSYEKL. With 3 bases removed from V and 17 bases from J, the gap between germline ends came to 26 bases. The length of the CDR3 is 16 residues.

On this clonotype: This may be a read error, as it is one base from a much larger clone. Here the CDR3 DNA reads TGTGCCAGCAACTTTTGGGACACTGGGGAGCTGTTTTTT. Residues: CASNFWDTGELFF. The V gene is TRBV11-1, the J gene TRBJ2-2; D might be TRBD1 (6 bases). CDR1 is SGHAT and CDR2 is FQDESV in the germline V gene (reference sequence). The CDR3 sequence is 13 residues long.

This clonotype showed up many times. The junction departs from germline at one end; a sequencing error may be responsible. V and J are TRBV13 and TRBJ1-2; D perhaps matches TRBD1 (6 bases). The CDR3 length is 11 residues. Germline values: CDR1 PRHDT, CDR2 FYEKMQ (reference sequence). Here the CDR3 DNA reads TGTGCCAGCAGCTTAGGACAGGGCTCCACCTTC. Translated, it gives CASSLGQGSTF. Full variable domain (missing parts from reference TRBV13 and TRBJ1-2): AAGVIQSPRHLIKEKRETATLKCYPIPRHDTVYWYQQGPGQDPQFLISFYEKMQSDKGSIPDRFSAQQFSDYHSELNMSSLELGDSALYFCASSLGQGSTFGSGTRLTVV.

With respect to this clonotype: A junction end diverges from the germline sequence, so it may reflect a read error. This chain joins TRBV12-3 or TRBV12-4 and TRBJ2-7; D might be TRBD1 (6 bases). The CDR3 has 15 amino acids. The CDR3 bases are TGTACCAGCCGACTAAGGGACACAAGTACCTGCGAGCAGTACTTC. It specifies CTSRLRDTSTCEQYF.

Notes on this clonotype: The conserved final phenylalanine or tryptophan is absent from the CDR3, which likely points to a read error. This chain joins TRBV4-3 and TRBJ2-2; 9 bases match TRBD2. The ends lost 1 base at V and 6 bases at J; junction bases unmatched: 6. Germline-derived CDR1 and CDR2 are LGHNA and YSLEER. The length of the CDR3 is 16 residues. Written as DNA, the CDR3 is TGCGCCAGCAGCCAAGGGAGAGCGGGAGGTCCCGGGGAGCTGTTTTAT. Protein product: CASSQGRAGGPGELFY.

In the case of this clonotype: Germline is not matched at one junction end, which may reflect a read error. The CDR3 coding sequence is TGCTCCAGCAGCTTGGGGTGGACAGGGAGGGAAGAGACCCAGTTCTTC. The encoded protein is CSSSLGWTGREETQFF. The chain carries TRBV5-1 and TRBJ2-5; D might be TRBD1 (8 bases). The better agreement between TRBJ2-1 and the DNA end casts doubt on the J call. The V gene's germline CDR1 is SGHRS and CDR2 YFSETQ. CDR3 length equals 16 residues.

Comment on this clonotype: The conserved phenylalanine or tryptophan normally closing the CDR3 is absent here, so this likely arose from a read error. The DNA is omitted, as the CDR3 cannot be located on it reliably, and the CDR3 follows TCRdb's listing. The chain joins TRBV12-3 or TRBV12-4 to TRBJ1-2; the table names TRBD1, a call not compared with the DNA. The CDR3 is 15 amino acids in total, end residues counted. CDR3 in amino acids: CASILGQGANYGHTL.

Concerning this clonotype: The missing conserved phenylalanine or tryptophan at the end of this CDR3 makes a read error likely. The DNA is left out, because the CDR3 cannot be placed on it with certainty; the CDR3 is given as TCRdb lists it. The chain is built from TRBV4-2 and TRBJ2-7; TRBD2, the table's D call, was not compared with the DNA. The germline gives CDR1 LGHNA, CDR2 YNFKEQ. The CDR3 spans 16 amino acids, including both terminal residues. This CDR3 reads CASSQAASGVSYEQYL.